This T cell receptor beta chain stems from a study of blood T cell repertoires in COVID-19. This clone was seen a handful of times. Germline loops: CDR1 MNHEY, CDR2 SVGEGT. This CDR3 comprises 15 residues. Germline trimming cut 5 bases from V and 0 bases from J; bases unmatched to any gene: 7. The data were produced by immunoSEQ multiplex PCR, yet TCRdb's version contains in-frame clones alone and is incomplete. The sample includes some 150,000 clones, roughly three quarters seen only once; the top ten take 4.5% to 5%. The chain carries TRBV6-2 or TRBV6-3 and TRBJ2-7, with 7 bases lining up with TRBD2. Sequencing was done on a sample of peripheral blood. This TCR derives from a woman between 65 and 79 years old with COVID-19, enrolled during active disease. The CDR3 reads CASSRPSGSSYEQYF. The DNA of the CDR3 is TGTGCCAGCAGTCGCCCTAGCGGAAGCTCCTACGAGCAGTACTTC.